The present T cell receptor beta chain was sequenced within a study of T cells after yellow fever vaccination. Study-wide context: SMART-Seq v4 Ultra Low Input prepared libraries from low-cell fractions.

It was through 5'RACE template switching that TCR cDNA was made, with a universal primer site and UMIs added. TCRdb redid the calling of the 5' RACE reads with MiXCR, one entry per CDR3 protein. This sample yields about 260,000 distinct CDR3 sequences, of which approximately 12% are seen a single time; around 0.55% belongs to the top ten. Findings and caveats of the study: Researchers cautioned that FACS-sorted repertoires could harbor abundant clonotypes contaminating from the bulk population. Booster sampling recovered most clones from primary vaccination (around 96% CD4, 80% to 90% CD8).

For this clonotype: Antigen: not known.

V shed 3 bases, J shed 3 bases, and the junction held 10 bases outside the gene matches. Germline CDR1 reads SGHDT; CDR2 reads YYEEEE. The CDR3 extends over 17 amino acids. The sequencing here drew on CD4+ T cells sorted from PBMCs, taken 45 days after the yellow fever booster vaccination. The chain recombines TRBV5-6 with TRBJ2-2; 8 bases line up with TRBD2. The source is a man between 25 and 39 years old who received the YFV17D yellow fever vaccine. The CDR3 bases are TGTGCCAGCAGCTACCTGCCGGGGGGGGCGCACACCGGGGAGCTGTTTTTT. Protein sequence: CASSYLPGGAHTGELFF. The variable domain in full, with the rest retrieved from reference TRBV5-6 and TRBJ2-2, is DAGVTQSPTHLIKTRGQQVTLRCSPKSGHDTVSWYQQALGQGPQFIFQYYEEEERQRGNFPDRFSGHQFPNYSSELNVNALLLGDSALYLCASSYLPGGAHTGELFFGEGSRLTVL.